A single sample is the source of the 18 T cell receptor beta chains below, sequenced in a study of blood T cell repertoires in COVID-19. TCRdb's table, derived via immunoSEQ multiplex PCR, lists solely in-frame clones and lacks some. This sample has approximately 200,000 clones, with approximately 88% found just once. Sequencing used PBMCs or T cells enriched from blood (not recorded which). These receptors all stem from a man aged 18 to 35 with acute COVID-19.

This clone was picked up one time. The chain recombines TRBV19 with TRBJ2-1, with unresolved D. The V gene's germline CDR1 is LNHDA and CDR2 SQIVND (reference sequence). This CDR3 has 13 residues. Trimming cost V 1 base and J 5 bases, with 6 bases left between them. The CDR3 loop reads CASSIVPNNEQFF. CDR3 nucleotides: TGTGCCAGTAGTATAGTCCCCAACAATGAGCAGTTCTTC.

The chain joins TRBV28 to TRBJ1-1, with unresolved D. CDR1 is MDHEN, CDR2 SYDVKM, per germline. The CDR3 runs to 14 residues. Deletions cut 5 bases from V and 1 base from J, with 11 bases between. This CDR3 reads CASSPLGENTEAFF. The CDR3 DNA reads as TGTGCCAGCAGTCCGCTCGGGGAGAACACTGAAGCTTTCTTT.

The chain joins TRBV11-2 to TRBJ2-2; no clear D gene. The CDR3 runs to 16 residues. V lost 5 bases, J lost 0 bases, and 13 bases lay in between. Germline CDR1 and CDR2: SGHAT and FQNNGV. As DNA, the CDR3 is TGTGCCAGCAGCCCCGGTCGCAGGTCGAACACCGGGGAGCTGTTTTTT. This codes for CASSPGRRSNTGELFF. Looking up the rest from reference TRBV11-2 and TRBJ2-2 gives the full variable domain: EAGVAQSPRYKIIEKRQSVAFWCNPISGHATLYWYQQILGQGPKLLIQFQNNGVVDDSQLPKDRFSAERLKGVDSTLKIQPAKLEDSAVYLCASSPGRRSNTGELFFGEGSRLTVL.

V usage is TRBV4-3 and J usage is TRBJ1-5; TRBD1 is a possible D gene (5 bases). From germline, CDR1 is LGHNA and CDR2 YSLEER. CDR3 size: 15 residues. V gave up 4 bases and J gave up 0 bases, with 10 bases separating them. The CDR3: CASSLRADSNQPQHF. The CDR3 bases are TGCGCCAGCAGCCTCAGGGCTGATAGCAATCAGCCCCAGCATTTT.

The genes are TRBV5-1 and TRBJ2-1; 8 bases line up with TRBD2. The V and J ends lost 0 bases and 9 bases, in that order; junction bases with no gene match: 11. This CDR3 is built from 16 residues. Germline V gene sequence: CDR1 SGHRS, CDR2 YFSETQ. The CDR3 is CASSLAPGGPRSEQFF. The CDR3 DNA sequence: TGCGCCAGCAGCTTGGCCCCGGGAGGGCCCCGGAGTGAGCAGTTCTTC.

This clone was found once. The chain uses TRBV28 and TRBJ2-1, with 9 bases fitting TRBD2. This CDR3 spans 15 amino acids. Germline V CDR1 and CDR2: MDHEN, SYDVKM. The ends lost 2 bases at V and 7 bases at J; junction bases unmatched: 6. CDR3 in amino acids: CASSLGGREVNEQFF. DNA for the CDR3: TGTGCCAGCAGTTTAGGCGGGAGGGAGGTGAATGAGCAGTTCTTC.

This clone was detected only a few times. The CDR3 DNA reads as TGTGCCAGCAGCTCCCTAGCGGGAGGGAGGGCAGATACGCAGTATTTT. It is translated as CASSSLAGGRADTQYF. The gene calls are TRBV11-3 and TRBJ2-3; 12 nucleotides line up with TRBD2. This CDR3 comprises 16 residues. The V and J ends lost 4 bases and 4 bases, in that order; junction bases with no gene match: 6. Germline V CDR1 and CDR2: SGHNT, YENEEA.

The chain is built from TRBV3-1 (or the pseudogene TRBV3-2) and TRBJ2-1, with 8 bases that match TRBD2. The CDR3 length is 16 residues. The ends lost 6 bases at V and 0 bases at J; junction bases unmatched: 7. CDR1 and CDR2 (germline): LGHDT, YNNKEL (reference sequence). CDR3: CASSFSGVSSYNEQFF. The CDR3, as DNA: TGTGCCAGCAGTTTTAGCGGGGTGAGCTCCTACAATGAGCAGTTCTTC.

This chain connects TRBV19 to TRBJ2-2, with TRBD2 matching 10 bases. Germline V gene lookup returns CDR1 LNHDA and CDR2 SQIVND (reference sequence). J was trimmed by 1 base and V by 7 bases; bases with no gene match: 3. CDR3 length: 15 amino acids. The CDR3 nucleotides read TGTGCCAGTAAAGGACTAGCGGAGAACACCGGGGAGCTGTTTTTT. Amino acid sequence: CASKGLAENTGELFF.

The genes are TRBV2 and TRBJ2-1, with TRBD2 matching over 9 bases. Germline V lookup: CDR1 SNHLY, CDR2 FYNNEI. The CDR3 contains 16 residues. Trimming took 3 bases from V and 11 from J; bases not matched to a gene: 14. CDR3 nucleotides: TGTGCCAGCAGTGACGGGAGTGGGGCTAGCGGGATGAAGCAGTTCTTC. This translates into CASSDGSGASGMKQFF. Supplemented by reference TRBV2 and TRBJ2-1, the full variable domain reads EPEVTQTPSHQVTQMGQEVILRCVPISNHLYFYWYRQILGQKVEFLVSFYNNEISEKSEIFDDQFSVERPDGSNFTLKIRSTKLEDSAMYFCASSDGSGASGMKQFFGPGTRLTVL.

The chain combines TRBV7-9 with TRBJ1-6; D is undetermined. The CDR3 is 16 residues long. Germline CDR1 is SEHNR and CDR2 is FQNEAQ (reference sequence). The germline V and J ends were trimmed by 1 base and 4 bases, with 11 bases remaining between them. The CDR3 region has the DNA TGTGCCAGCAGCTTAGGGGCAGAAGATTATAATTCACCCCTCCACTTT. This sequence encodes CASSLGAEDYNSPLHF.

The chain combines TRBV30 with TRBJ1-4; TRBD1 aligns across 8 bases. CDR3 length: 14 amino acids. Germline V gene sequence: CDR1 GTSNPN, CDR2 SVGIG (reference sequence). V gave up 2 bases and J gave up 8 bases; unmatched junction bases: 7. The CDR3 is CAWSLTGGEEKLFF. In DNA form, the CDR3 reads TGTGCCTGGAGTCTAACAGGGGGTGAGGAAAAACTGTTTTTT.

This clone has just a few counts. In nucleotides, the CDR3 is TGTGCCAGCCATATACCGGGGGGCGCGGAAGCTTTCTTT. Translating it yields CASHIPGGAEAFF. The chain joins TRBV28 to TRBJ1-1, with D perhaps matching TRBD1 (6 bases). V was clipped by 8 bases and J by 8 bases, with 18 bases between them. The CDR3 length is 13 residues. Germline V gene sequence: CDR1 MDHEN, CDR2 SYDVKM.

V and J are TRBV4-1 and TRBJ1-5; D gene uncertain. With 0 bases removed from V and 1 base from J, the gap between germline ends came to 10 bases. Germline values: CDR1 MGHRA, CDR2 YSYEKL. The CDR3 totals 16 residues. As DNA, the CDR3 is TGCGCCAGCAGCCAAGAAATTGGCAGAAGCAATCAGCCCCAGCATTTT. This encodes CASSQEIGRSNQPQHF.

For this clone: A junction boundary mismatches the germline segment, possibly from a read error. This chain joins TRBV6-1 and TRBJ2-7; TRBD2 is a possible D gene (5 bases). CDR1 is MNHNS, CDR2 SASEGT, per germline. The CDR3 loop spans 13 amino acids. CDR3 coding DNA: TGTGCCAGCAGTCAAGCGGAGGACTACGAGCAGTACTTC. Its translation is CASSQAEDYEQYF.

The chain employs TRBV5-4 and TRBJ1-6, with a weak D call TRBD1 (5 bases). Deletions cut 0 bases from V and 9 bases from J, with 19 bases between. The length of the CDR3 is 17 residues. Germline lookup yields CDR1 SGHNT and CDR2 YYREEE (reference sequence). The CDR3 loop reads CASSLGAAGGKGSPLHF. In DNA, the CDR3 is TGTGCCAGCAGCTTGGGGGCCGCGGGGGGGAAAGGTTCACCCCTCCACTTT.

V is TRBV11-2 and J is TRBJ2-2, with unresolved D. The CDR3 has 11 amino acids. Trimming pared 7 bases from V and 7 bases from J, leaving 7 bases between. The V gene's germline CDR1 is SGHAT and CDR2 FQNNGV. CDR3 in amino acids: CASNLNGELFF. CDR3 nucleotides: TGTGCCAGCAATTTAAACGGGGAGCTGTTTTTT.

In this sample, this clone turned up once. V usage is TRBV18 and J usage is TRBJ1-2; D unclear. CDR1 and CDR2 (germline): KGHSH, LQKENI. This CDR3 is 14 amino acids long. Trimming shortened V by 2 bases and J by 7 bases, and 14 bases separated the two germline ends. In DNA form, the CDR3 reads TGTGCCAGCTCACCATCTACGGGAAGCGGTGGCTACACCTTC. This encodes CASSPSTGSGGYTF.